This TCR beta chain was retrieved from a study of cytomegalovirus exposure and HLA in healthy donors. Trimming took 5 bases from V and 5 from J; bases not matched to a gene: 8. The germline V gene has CDR1 SEHNR and CDR2 FQNEAQ (reference sequence). This CDR3 is built from 16 residues. In the PCR, 60 Vbeta and 13 Jbeta primers were used. Sequencing used immunoSEQ multiplex PCR; TCRdb keeps in-frame clones, though not all of them. The sample has 35,000 to 45,000 clones. The clonotype originates from a man between 40 and 49 years old in good health and CMV-seropositive. The genes are TRBV7-9 and TRBJ2-5; 13 positions agree with TRBD2. Sequencing was done on a sample of PBMCs. CDR3 in amino acids: CASSPRLAGGGETQYF. The CDR3 DNA reads TGTGCCAGCAGCCCCCGACTAGCGGGAGGAGGGGAGACCCAGTACTTC.